This T cell receptor beta chain stems from a study of cytomegalovirus exposure and HLA in healthy donors (dated by TCRdb to the late 2010s). Broadly, across the study: In an earlier analysis of roughly 500 of the donors, 250 to 350 Gb of sequence data and 100 million or so unique TCR beta sequences from roughly 190 million T cells were reported. An early release covering roughly 640 HLA-typed donors comprised roughly 300 gigabases of sequencing data and tens of millions of unique TCR sequences. Of the 350 to 400 genotyped donors, about 80% fell in the genetic ancestry cluster associated with self-reported Caucasian donors. The study aimed to test whether cataloging public T cell receptors could reveal signatures of past pathogen exposure. The study profiled the T cell repertoires of under 850 subjects by immunosequencing and related them to cytomegalovirus serostatus. Along with the roughly 670-subject first cohort, a separate validation cohort of more than 90 different subjects was used. To predict cytomegalovirus infection status, the study brought together high-throughput TCR immunosequencing, statistical association of individual TCRs with disease status, and machine learning. A later analysis re-analyzed previously published TCR beta repertoires from 600 to 850 donors and added high-resolution HLA genotyping to study TCR occurrence patterns. Rather than drawing on any new phenotypic data, the later analysis identified candidate immune exposures from TCR beta sequences and the way those sequences occurred across donors. To decide whether each TCR beta V gene segment behaved as functional or pseudogenic, an earlier analysis of over 500 of the donors relied on high-throughput TCR beta sequencing. Alongside the repertoire data, information on donor age, sex, ethnicity and CMV serostatus was compiled. A later genetic analysis used genome-wide SNP genotypes for about 65% of the 666 donors, treating that subset as a discovery cohort. Every repertoire in the discovery cohort had been generated on one and the same sequencing platform. Class I and class II HLA loci were covered by the typing at four-digit resolution. Typing coverage differed by locus: A, B, C, DRB1 and DQB1 were typed in roughly 620-630 donors, DQA1 in 522, DPA1 in nearly 610, and DPB1 in just under 490. About five DR-DQ haplotypes were handled as single units for association and clustering because linkage in the cohort was strong. On average, over 200,000 unique TCR beta nucleotide sequences were sequenced per donor among 398 genotyped donors of the cohort, with approximately 18% of those sequences being non-productive.

V has 0 bases trimmed and J has 4 bases trimmed; junction bases matching no gene number 2. The CDR3 sequence holds 16 residues, the cysteine and phenylalanine included. Only the CDR3 DNA is retained, 48 bases long and in frame from the first base. CDR1 and CDR2, looked up from the germline V gene, are KGHSH and LQKENI. Library preparation was by the immunoSEQ multiplex PCR assay. For the multiplex PCR, a mixture combining 60 forward primers for TCR Vbeta segments and 13 reverse primers for TCR Jbeta segments was used. Amplification of the CDR3 region of rearranged TCR beta genes was performed with a multiplex PCR assay on genomic DNA. On the Illumina HiSeq System, the amplified TCR beta libraries were sequenced as 87-base-pair reads. The authors' pipeline ran thus. Across the 666 repertoires, a later analysis counted 80 million or so unique TCR beta chains, some 11 million of which were shared by at least two donors. Raw reads were error-corrected and collapsed into unique sequences by a nearest-neighbor algorithm in which closely related sequences were merged to remove PCR and sequencing errors. V, D and J gene segments were assigned by aligning CDR3 sequences to IMGT reference sequences. For a sequence to be retained, at least a six-nucleotide match to both a V gene segment and a J gene segment was required. Rearrangements were classified as productive when the CDR3 lacked stop codons and remained in frame with V and J, and all other rearrangements were classified as non-productive. CDR3 was defined by IMGT convention, running from the second conserved V-encoded cysteine to the conserved J-encoded phenylalanine. The earlier analysis of 500 to 600 of the donors excluded sequences that lacked an unambiguous match to a single V gene segment. An earlier analysis of 587 of the donors classified V segments as functional when productive rearrangements were above 56.7% and as segregating when the standard deviation between donors was above 5%. A statistical classification framework was developed to diagnose cytomegalovirus status using the catalog of TCR beta chain sequences. V and J gene assignment, in a later analysis, came from comparing TCR nucleotide sequences with IMGT/GENE-DB human TR gene sequences. A later analysis assigned CDR3 sequences and most-parsimonious VDJ recombination scenarios with the TCRdist pipeline. In a later analysis, every TCR beta chain was defined by the combination of its CDR3 amino acid sequence and its V-gene family, and reads without a unique V-gene family were dropped. In a later analysis, approximately 590 highly shared, low-generation-probability nucleotide sequences were removed to address suspected cross-contamination and a sequencing artifact. In a later analysis, a clonal expansion index was calculated for each public chain from normalized within-repertoire ranks of inferred template counts. A later analysis computed generation probabilities with a VDJ recombination model fitted to out-of-frame rearrangements, and checked the results against IGoR. Hypergeometric tests were used in a later analysis to score TCR-TCR, TCR-HLA and TCR-CMV co-occurrence, with a repertoire-size bias correction applied to the TCR pairs. To estimate false discovery rates, a later analysis permuted the HLA or CMV assignments 20 times. In a later analysis, co-occurring TCRs were grouped using DBSCAN, with TCRdist sequence similarity added in when clustering inside HLA-allele-positive subsets. Repertoires with fewer than 30,000 or more than 120,000 public chains, plus five repertoires with anomalous nucleotide sharing, were excluded from co-occurrence clustering. What TCRdb holds here is the immuneACCESS table cut down to in-frame rearrangements. Part of the clones is not present; checked against another copy, under half of the missing clones reflect an unresolved V gene, and the others are unexplained. That table is the source of V, J and clone size, and D and trimming were worked out from the DNA. The sample yields roughly 170,000 clones; 80% to 90% were counted once. Jointly, the top ten make up roughly 0.69% of the sample.

The paper's findings and limits, for the study overall: Most TCR sequences were seen in very few donors, while some public TCRs were found in many individuals. A total of fewer than 200 TCR beta chains were listed by the study as associated with cytomegalovirus. The classifier was reported to diagnose cytomegalovirus status with high specificity and sensitivity in both the original and validation cohorts. Because some donors lacked HLA typing at each locus, the association tests relied only on the typed subset. Correlated functional status among segregating V segments might be attributable to linkage disequilibrium, but an unknown experimental factor could not be ruled out. In a later analysis, HLA-associated TCR beta chains were found to be more clonally expanded and to have lower generation probabilities than equally common non-associated chains. This cohort had only TCR beta chains sequenced, and the lack of alpha or paired-chain data limited which features could be detected. A further reported finding was that TCR beta sequences accurately predicted the HLA-A and HLA-B alleles for most subjects in the first cohort. According to a later analysis, TCR association rates differed among HLA loci, with DRB1 alleles showing the most associated TCRs and HLA-C alleles showing the fewest. The presence/absence analyses assumed that sequencing depth was roughly uniform across donors, and that assumption may not be true. Broadly in line with IMGT annotations, most TCR beta V segments showed up in productive rearrangements about 87% or about 30% of the time in an earlier analysis of some 590 of the donors. A group of highly shared sequence variants was considered likely to be a technical artifact of the sequencing pipeline. Immune exposure information for the cohort was limited to CMV serostatus. Assigning TCR associations to individual alleles was difficult when HLA alleles, especially DR and DQ, strongly co-occurred. In vitro tests confirmed that three of the cytomegalovirus-associated TCR beta chains recognize cytomegalovirus antigens. Because counts were too low, about 15 rarely observed V segments, including chromosome 9 orphons, were left out of the earlier analysis of 587 of the donors. Because the 87-base-pair reads could not distinguish some IMGT-functional V segments, including TRBV6-2 and TRBV6-3, those segments were excluded. An association between a missense DCLRE1C variant and V-gene and J-gene trimming of TCR beta chains was found in a later genetic analysis and replicated in an independent cohort. In a later analysis, most CMV-associated TCR beta chains were found to appear HLA-restricted, with HLA associations seemingly driven largely by CMV exposure. Specific HLA alleles were associated with 16,951 TCR beta sequences at a false discovery rate of 0.05 in a later analysis. A later genetic analysis reported fewer N-insertions in productive TCRs among donors in an Asian-associated ancestry cluster than the approximately 670-donor mean. Several of the top co-occurrence clusters appeared to be linked to parvovirus B19, influenza, CMV and Epstein-Barr virus, according to a later analysis. It was suggested by the authors that the approach could potentially be generalized to other disease states and immunological phenotypes.

The cohort was made up of around 720 healthy bone marrow donors. Cohort members were all nominally healthy when sampled, although unrecorded immune exposures were likely present. The donor tested CMV seronegative, placing the donor among the 350 or so seronegative members of the cohort. A peripheral blood sample was provided by each donor, and peripheral blood mononuclear cells were used for TCR beta sequencing. Genomic DNA extraction from the blood cell samples was performed with the Qiagen DNeasy Blood Extraction Kit. As to this clone: There is no known antigen for this receptor. One base away there is no much larger clone; base qualities are not given.

The sample was PBMCs. The clonotype was recovered from a woman aged 18-29 years in good health and CMV-seronegative. The chain employs TRBV18 and TRBJ2-2, with 10 central nucleotides matching TRBD1. The DNA sequence reads TGTGCCAGCTCACCACCGACAGGGGGCTTCACCGGGGAGCTGTTTTTT. It specifies CASSPPTGGFTGELFF. The full variable domain, completed from the reference TRBV18 and TRBJ2-2 proteins outside the CDR3, reads NAGVMQNPRHLVRRRGQEARLRCSPMKGHSHVYWYRQLPEEGLKFMVYLQKENIIDESGMPKERFSAEFPKEGPSILRIQQVVRGDSAAYFCASSPPTGGFTGELFFGEGSRLTVL.